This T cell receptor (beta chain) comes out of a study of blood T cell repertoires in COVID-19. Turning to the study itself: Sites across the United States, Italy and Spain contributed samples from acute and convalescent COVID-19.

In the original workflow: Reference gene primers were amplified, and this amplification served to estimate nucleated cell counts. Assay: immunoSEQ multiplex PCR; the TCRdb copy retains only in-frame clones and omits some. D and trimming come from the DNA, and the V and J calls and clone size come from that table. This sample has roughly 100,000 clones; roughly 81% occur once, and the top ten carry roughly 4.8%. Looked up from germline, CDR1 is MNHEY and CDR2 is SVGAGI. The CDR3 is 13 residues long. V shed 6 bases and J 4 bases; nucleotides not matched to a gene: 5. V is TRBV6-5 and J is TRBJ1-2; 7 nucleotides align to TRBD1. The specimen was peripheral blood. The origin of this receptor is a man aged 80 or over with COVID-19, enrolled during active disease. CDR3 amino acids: CASRRQGFYGYTF. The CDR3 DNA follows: TGTGCCAGCAGAAGACAGGGATTCTATGGCTACACCTTC.